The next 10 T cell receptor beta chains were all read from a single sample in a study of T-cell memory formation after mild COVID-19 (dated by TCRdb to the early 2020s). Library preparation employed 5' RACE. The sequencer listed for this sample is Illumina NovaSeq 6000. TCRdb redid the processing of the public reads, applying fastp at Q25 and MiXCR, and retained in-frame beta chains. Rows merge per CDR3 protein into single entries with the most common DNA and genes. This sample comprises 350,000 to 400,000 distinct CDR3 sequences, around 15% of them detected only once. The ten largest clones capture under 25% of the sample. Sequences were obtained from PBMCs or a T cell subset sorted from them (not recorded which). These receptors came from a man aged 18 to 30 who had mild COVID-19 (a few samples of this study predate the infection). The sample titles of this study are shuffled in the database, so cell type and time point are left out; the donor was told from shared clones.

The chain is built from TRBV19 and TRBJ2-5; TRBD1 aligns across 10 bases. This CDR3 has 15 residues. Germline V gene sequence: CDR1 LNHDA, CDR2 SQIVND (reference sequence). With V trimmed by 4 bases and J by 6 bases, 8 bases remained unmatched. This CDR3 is CASSTDRGRWKTQYF. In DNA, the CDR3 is TGTGCCAGTAGTACGGACAGGGGGAGGTGGAAGACCCAGTACTTC.

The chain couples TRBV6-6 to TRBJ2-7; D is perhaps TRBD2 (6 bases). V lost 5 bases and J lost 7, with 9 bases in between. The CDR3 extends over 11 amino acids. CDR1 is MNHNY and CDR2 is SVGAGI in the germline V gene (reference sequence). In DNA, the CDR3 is TGTGCCAGCAGTCCCGGACTAGAGCAGTACGTC. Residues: CASSPGLEQYV.

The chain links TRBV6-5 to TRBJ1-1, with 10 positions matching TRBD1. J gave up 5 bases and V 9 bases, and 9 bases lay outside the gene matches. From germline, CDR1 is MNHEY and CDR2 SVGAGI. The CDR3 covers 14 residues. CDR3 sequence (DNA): TGTGCCAGACGGGACAGGGGATTTTGTACTGAAGCTTTCTTT. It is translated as CARRDRGFCTEAFF.

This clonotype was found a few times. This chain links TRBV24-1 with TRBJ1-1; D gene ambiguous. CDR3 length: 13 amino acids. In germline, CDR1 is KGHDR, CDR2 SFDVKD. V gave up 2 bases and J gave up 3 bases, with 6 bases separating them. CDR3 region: CATSDSLHTEAFF. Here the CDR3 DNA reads TGTGCCACCAGTGATTCCTTACACACTGAAGCTTTCTTT.

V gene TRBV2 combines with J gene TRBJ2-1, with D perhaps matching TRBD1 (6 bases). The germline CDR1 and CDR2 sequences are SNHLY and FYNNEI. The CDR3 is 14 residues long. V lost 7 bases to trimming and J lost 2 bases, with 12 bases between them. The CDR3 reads CASKQGTTYNEQFF. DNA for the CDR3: TGTGCCAGCAAGCAGGGGACGACCTACAATGAGCAGTTCTTC.

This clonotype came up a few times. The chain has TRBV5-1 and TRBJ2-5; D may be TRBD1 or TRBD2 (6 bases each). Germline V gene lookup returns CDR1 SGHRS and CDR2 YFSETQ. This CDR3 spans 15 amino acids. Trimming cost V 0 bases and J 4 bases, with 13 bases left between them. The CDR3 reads CASSLAGARGETQYF. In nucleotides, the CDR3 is TGCGCCAGCAGCTTGGCGGGAGCCAGGGGAGAGACCCAGTACTTC.

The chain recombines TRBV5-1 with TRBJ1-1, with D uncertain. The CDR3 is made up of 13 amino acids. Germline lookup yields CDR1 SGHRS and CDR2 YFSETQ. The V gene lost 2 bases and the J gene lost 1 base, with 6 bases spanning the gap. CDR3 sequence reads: CASSFSRNTEAFF. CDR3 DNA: TGCGCCAGCAGCTTTTCTAGGAACACTGAAGCTTTCTTT.

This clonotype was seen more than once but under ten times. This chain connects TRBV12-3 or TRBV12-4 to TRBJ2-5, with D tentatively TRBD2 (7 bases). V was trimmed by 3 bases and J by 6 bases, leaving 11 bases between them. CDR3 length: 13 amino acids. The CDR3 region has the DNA TGTGCCAGCAGTTTTCTGGGGGGGCAGACCCAGTACTTC. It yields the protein CASSFLGGQTQYF.

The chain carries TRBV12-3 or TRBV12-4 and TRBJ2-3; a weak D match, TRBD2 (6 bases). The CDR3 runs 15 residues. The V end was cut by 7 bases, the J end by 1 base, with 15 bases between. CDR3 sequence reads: CASTPSRGGTDTQYF. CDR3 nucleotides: TGTGCCAGCACCCCCTCGCGGGGCGGCACAGATACGCAGTATTTT.

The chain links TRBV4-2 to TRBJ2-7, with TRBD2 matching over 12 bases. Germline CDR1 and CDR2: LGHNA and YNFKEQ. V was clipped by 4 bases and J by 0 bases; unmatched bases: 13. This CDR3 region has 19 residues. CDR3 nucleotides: TGTGCCAGCAGCCGCCGGACTAGCGGGGCCAAACCCTCCTCCTACGAGCAGTACTTC. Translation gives CASSRRTSGAKPSSYEQYF.